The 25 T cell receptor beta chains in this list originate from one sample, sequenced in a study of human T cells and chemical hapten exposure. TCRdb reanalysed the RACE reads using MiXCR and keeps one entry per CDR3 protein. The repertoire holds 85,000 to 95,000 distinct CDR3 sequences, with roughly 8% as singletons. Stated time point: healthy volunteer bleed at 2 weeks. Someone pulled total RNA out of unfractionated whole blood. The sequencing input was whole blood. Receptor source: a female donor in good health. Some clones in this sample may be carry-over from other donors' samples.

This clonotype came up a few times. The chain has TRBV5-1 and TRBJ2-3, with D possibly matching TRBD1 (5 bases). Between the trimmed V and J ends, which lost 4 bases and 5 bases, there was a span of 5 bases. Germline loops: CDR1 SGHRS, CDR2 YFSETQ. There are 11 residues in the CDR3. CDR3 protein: CASSGQDTQYF. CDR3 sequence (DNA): TGCGCCAGCAGCGGACAAGATACGCAGTATTTT.

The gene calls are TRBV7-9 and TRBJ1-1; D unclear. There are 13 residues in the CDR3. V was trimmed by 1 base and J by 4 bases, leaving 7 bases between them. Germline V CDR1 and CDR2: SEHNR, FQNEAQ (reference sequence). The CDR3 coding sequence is TGTGCCAGCAGCTTAGAAGGAGGCACTGAAGCTTTCTTT. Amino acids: CASSLEGGTEAFF.

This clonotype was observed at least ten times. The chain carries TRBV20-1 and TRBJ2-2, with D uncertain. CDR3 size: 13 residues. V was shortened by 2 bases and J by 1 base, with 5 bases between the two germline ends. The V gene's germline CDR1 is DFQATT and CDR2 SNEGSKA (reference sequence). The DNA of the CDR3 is TGCAGTGCTAGATTACTGAACACCGGGGAGCTGTTTTTT. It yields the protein CSARLLNTGELFF.

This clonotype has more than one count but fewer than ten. The CDR3 reads CASSVAGLAGVVDTQYF. CDR3 sequence (DNA): TGTGCCAGCAGCGTAGCCGGACTAGCGGGAGTTGTAGATACGCAGTATTTT. The chain joins TRBV9 to TRBJ2-3, with 13 bases identical to TRBD2. Germline loops: CDR1 SGDLS, CDR2 YYNGEE. This CDR3 contains 17 residues. The trim removed 0 bases at V and 5 bases at J, leaving 6 bases unmatched.

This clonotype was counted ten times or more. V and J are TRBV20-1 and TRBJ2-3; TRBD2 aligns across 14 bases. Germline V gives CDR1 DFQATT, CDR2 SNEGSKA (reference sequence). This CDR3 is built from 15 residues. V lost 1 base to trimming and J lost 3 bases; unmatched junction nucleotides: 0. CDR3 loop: CSARGTSGRTDTQYF. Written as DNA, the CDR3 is TGCAGTGCTAGAGGGACTAGCGGGAGGACAGATACGCAGTATTTT.

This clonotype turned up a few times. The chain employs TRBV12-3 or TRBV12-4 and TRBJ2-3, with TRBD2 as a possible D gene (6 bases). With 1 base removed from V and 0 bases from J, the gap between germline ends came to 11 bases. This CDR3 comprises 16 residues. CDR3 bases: TGTGCCAGCAGTTTAGAGGCTAGCGAAAGCACAGATACGCAGTATTTT. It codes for CASSLEASESTDTQYF.

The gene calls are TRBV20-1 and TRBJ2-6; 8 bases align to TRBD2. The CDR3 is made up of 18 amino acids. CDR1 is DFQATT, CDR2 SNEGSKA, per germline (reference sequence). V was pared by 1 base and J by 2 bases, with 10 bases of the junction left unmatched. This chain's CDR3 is CSARAPAGVDAGANVLTF. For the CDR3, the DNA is TGCAGTGCTAGAGCTCCAGCGGGAGTGGATGCTGGGGCCAACGTCCTGACTTTC.

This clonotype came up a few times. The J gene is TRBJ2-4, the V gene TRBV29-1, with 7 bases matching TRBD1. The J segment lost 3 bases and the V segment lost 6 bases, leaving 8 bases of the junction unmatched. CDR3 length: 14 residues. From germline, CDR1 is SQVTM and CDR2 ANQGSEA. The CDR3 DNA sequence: TGCAGCGTACGACAGGGCTCCATCAAAAACATTCAGTACTTC. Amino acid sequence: CSVRQGSIKNIQYF.

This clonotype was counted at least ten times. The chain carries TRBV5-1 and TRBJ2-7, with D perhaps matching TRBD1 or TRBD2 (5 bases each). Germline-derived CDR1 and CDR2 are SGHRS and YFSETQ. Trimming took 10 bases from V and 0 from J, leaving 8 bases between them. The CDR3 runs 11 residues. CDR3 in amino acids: CAPGTSYEQYF. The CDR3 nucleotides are TGCGCCCCAGGGACCTCCTACGAGCAGTACTTC. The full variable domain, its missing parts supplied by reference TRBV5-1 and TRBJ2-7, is KAGVTQTPRYLIKTRGQQVTLSCSPISGHRSVSWYQQTPGQGLQFLFEYFSETQRNKGNFPGRFSGRQFSNSRSEMNVSTLELGDSALYLCAPGTSYEQYFGPGTRLTVT.

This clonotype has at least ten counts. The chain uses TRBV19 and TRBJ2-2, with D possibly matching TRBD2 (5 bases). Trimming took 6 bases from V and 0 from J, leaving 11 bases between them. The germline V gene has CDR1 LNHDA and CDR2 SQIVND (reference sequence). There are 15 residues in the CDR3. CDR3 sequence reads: CASRSRAPNTGELFF. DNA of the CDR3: TGTGCCAGTAGATCGCGGGCGCCGAACACCGGGGAGCTGTTTTTT.

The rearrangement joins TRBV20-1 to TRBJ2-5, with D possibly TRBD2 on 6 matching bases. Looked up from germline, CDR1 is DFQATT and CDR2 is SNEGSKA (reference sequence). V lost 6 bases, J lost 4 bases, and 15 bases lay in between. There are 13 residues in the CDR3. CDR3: CSAGPGDTETQYF. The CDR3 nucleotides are TGCAGTGCAGGGCCGGGGGATACAGAGACCCAGTACTTC.

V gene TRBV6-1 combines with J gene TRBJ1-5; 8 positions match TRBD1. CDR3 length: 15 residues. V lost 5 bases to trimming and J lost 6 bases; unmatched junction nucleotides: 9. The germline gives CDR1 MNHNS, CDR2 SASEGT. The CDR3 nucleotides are TGTGCCAGCAGTCCCGGGACAGGTATCGGTCAGCCCCAGCATTTT. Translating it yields CASSPGTGIGQPQHF.

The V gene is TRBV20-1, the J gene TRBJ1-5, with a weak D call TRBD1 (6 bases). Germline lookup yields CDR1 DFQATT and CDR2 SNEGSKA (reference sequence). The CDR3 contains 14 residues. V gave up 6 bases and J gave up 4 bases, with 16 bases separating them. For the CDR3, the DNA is TGCAGTGCAGAACAGGGTATAGGGAATCAGCCCCAGCATTTT. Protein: CSAEQGIGNQPQHF.

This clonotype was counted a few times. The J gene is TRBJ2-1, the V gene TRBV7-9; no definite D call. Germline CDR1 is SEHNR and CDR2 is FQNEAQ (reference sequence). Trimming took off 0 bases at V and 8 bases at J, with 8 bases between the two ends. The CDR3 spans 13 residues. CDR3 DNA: TGTGCCAGCAGCTTAGCGGGTAGGGATGAGCAGTTCTTC. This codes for CASSLAGRDEQFF.

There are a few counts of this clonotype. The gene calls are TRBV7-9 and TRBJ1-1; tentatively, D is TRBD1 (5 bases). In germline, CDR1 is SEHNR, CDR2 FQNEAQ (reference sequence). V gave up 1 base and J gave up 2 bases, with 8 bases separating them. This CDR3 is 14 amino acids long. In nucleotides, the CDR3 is TGTGCCAGCAGCTTAGGGGGCCCCAACACTGAAGCTTTCTTT. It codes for CASSLGGPNTEAFF.

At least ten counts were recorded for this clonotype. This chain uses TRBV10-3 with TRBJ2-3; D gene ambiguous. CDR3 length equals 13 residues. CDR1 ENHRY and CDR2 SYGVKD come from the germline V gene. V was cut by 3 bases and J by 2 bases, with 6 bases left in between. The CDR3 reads CAISEPHTDTQYF. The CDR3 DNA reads TGTGCCATCAGTGAACCCCACACAGATACGCAGTATTTT.

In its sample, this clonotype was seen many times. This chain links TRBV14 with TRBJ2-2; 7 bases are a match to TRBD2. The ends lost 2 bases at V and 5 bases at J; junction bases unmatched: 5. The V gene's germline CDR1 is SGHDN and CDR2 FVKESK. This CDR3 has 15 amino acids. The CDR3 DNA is TGTGCCAGCAGCCAACAACTAGCGTCGACCGGGGAGCTGTTTTTT. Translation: CASSQQLASTGELFF.

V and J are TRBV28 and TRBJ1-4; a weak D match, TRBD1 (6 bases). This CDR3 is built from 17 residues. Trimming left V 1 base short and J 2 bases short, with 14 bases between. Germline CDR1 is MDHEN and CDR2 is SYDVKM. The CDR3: CASSLFGDTITNEKLFF. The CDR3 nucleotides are TGTGCCAGCAGTTTATTTGGGGACACTATTACTAATGAAAAACTGTTTTTT.

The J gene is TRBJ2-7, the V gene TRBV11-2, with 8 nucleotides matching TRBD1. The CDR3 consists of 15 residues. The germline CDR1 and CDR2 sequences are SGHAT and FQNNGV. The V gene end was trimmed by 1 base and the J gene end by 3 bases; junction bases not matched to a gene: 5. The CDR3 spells CASSLGQGPGYEQYF. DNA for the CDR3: TGTGCCAGCAGCTTAGGACAGGGGCCTGGCTACGAGCAGTACTTC.

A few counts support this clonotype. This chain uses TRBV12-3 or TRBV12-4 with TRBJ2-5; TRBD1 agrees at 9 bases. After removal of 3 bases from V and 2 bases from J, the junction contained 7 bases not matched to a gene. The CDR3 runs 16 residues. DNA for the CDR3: TGTGCCAGCAGTTTTTTTTTGGGACAGGGACAAGAGACCCAGTACTTC. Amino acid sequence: CASSFFLGQGQETQYF.

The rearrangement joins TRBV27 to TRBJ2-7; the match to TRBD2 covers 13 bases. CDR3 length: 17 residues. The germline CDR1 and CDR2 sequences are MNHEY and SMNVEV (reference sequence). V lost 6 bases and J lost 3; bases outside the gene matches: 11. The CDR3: CASRPGLAGSLVYEQYF. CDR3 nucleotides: TGTGCCAGCAGGCCGGGACTAGCGGGATCCCTTGTCTACGAGCAGTACTTC.

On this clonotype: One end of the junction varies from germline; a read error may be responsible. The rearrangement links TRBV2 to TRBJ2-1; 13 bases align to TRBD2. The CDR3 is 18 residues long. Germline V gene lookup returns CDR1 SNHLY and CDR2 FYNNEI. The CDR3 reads CVSSTGLAGPSSYNEQFF. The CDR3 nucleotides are TGTGTCAGCAGTACGGGACTAGCGGGACCTAGCTCCTACAATGAGCAGTTCTTC.

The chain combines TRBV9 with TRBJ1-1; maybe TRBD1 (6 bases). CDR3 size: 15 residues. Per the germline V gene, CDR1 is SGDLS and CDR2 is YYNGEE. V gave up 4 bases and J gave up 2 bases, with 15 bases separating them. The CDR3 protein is CASSLTKDRNTEAFF. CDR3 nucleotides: TGTGCCAGCAGCCTTACAAAGGACAGAAACACTGAAGCTTTCTTT.

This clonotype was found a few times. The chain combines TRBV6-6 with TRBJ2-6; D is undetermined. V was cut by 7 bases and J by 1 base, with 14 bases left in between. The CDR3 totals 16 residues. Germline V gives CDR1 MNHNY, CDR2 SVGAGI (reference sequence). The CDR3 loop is CASTPQAASGANVLTF. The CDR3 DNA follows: TGTGCCAGCACCCCTCAGGCAGCATCTGGGGCCAACGTCCTGACTTTC.

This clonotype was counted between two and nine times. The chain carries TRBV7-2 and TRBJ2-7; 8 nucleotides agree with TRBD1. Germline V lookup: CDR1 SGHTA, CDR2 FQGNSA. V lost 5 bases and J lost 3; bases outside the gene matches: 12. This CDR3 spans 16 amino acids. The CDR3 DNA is TGTGCCAGCAGCCCGCGAGATGGACAGGGACTCTACGAGCAGTACTTC. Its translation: CASSPRDGQGLYEQYF. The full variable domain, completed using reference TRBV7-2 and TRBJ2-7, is GAGVSQSPSNKVTEKGKDVELRCDPISGHTALYWYRQSLGQGLEFLIYFQGNSAPDKSGLPSDRFSAERTGGSVSTLTIQRTQQEDSAVYLCASSPRDGQGLYEQYFGPGTRLTVT.